These 11 T cell receptor beta chains came from one sample sequenced in a study of response to subunit inactivated influenza vaccine (dated by TCRdb to the late 2010s). The library was generated by RT-PCR. Data came from an Illumina HiSeq 2500. TCRdb's own reprocessing of the public reads used fastp at Q25 and MiXCR and kept productive beta chains. Rows matching on CDR3 protein sequence are summarized as one entry with the most common DNA and genes. The sample table shows about 540,000 distinct CDR3 sequences, and roughly 25% are seen once. Under 3.5% of the sample lies in the top ten. These data were also filed under a second study, of T cells expressing NK-cell markers. According to the second study: TCR beta cDNA libraries were made by 5'RACE template switching that added a universal primer site and unique molecular identifiers.

Material: CD4+ T cells sorted from PBMCs, obtained about 12 days after vaccination. These receptors came from a middle-aged man who received an inactivated influenza vaccine. Donor details come from another sample of the same person, matched by shared clones.

The chain is built from TRBV4-3 and TRBJ2-7; 9 nucleotides match TRBD2. This CDR3 comprises 15 residues. The germline gives CDR1 LGHNA, CDR2 YSLEER. After removal of 2 bases from V and 3 bases from J, the junction contained 5 bases not matched to a gene. The CDR3 nucleotides read TGCGCCAGCAGCCAAAGACTAGCGGCAGACTACGAGCAGTACTTC. As protein: CASSQRLAADYEQYF.

The CDR3 bases are TGTGCCACCAGCGGCCGGACAGGGAGCGAGCAGTACTTC. This sequence encodes CATSGRTGSEQYF. The V gene is TRBV15, the J gene TRBJ2-7; 8 positions agree with TRBD1. J lost 6 bases, V lost 5 bases, and 6 bases had no gene match. CDR3 length equals 13 residues. Germline V gene lookup returns CDR1 LNHNV and CDR2 YYDKDF (reference sequence).

This clonotype was detected many times. The chain uses TRBV25-1 and TRBJ2-1, with D perhaps assigned TRBD1 or TRBD2 (5 bases each). Germline V gives CDR1 MGHDK, CDR2 SYGVNS. Trimming cost V 9 bases and J 2 bases, with 20 bases left between them. This CDR3 region has 16 residues. CDR3 sequence: CASPLVRDDTYNEQFF. The CDR3 DNA follows: TGTGCCAGTCCGTTGGTCCGGGACGACACCTACAATGAGCAGTTCTTC. The entire variable domain, with the rest obtained from reference TRBV25-1 and TRBJ2-1, is as follows: EADIYQTPRYLVIGTGKKITLECSQTMGHDKMYWYQQDPGMELHLIHYSYGVNSTEKGDLSSESTVSRIRTEHFPLTLESARPSHTSQYLCASPLVRDDTYNEQFFGPGTRLTVL.

V gene TRBV6-5 combines with J gene TRBJ1-4, with D uncertain. The CDR3 loop spans 17 amino acids. Trimming removed 2 bases from V and 3 bases from J, with 16 bases in between. Germline CDR1 is MNHEY and CDR2 is SVGAGI. The CDR3 here is CASSYDVPAAANEKLFF. The CDR3 bases are TGTGCCAGCAGTTACGACGTACCGGCTGCGGCTAATGAAAAACTGTTTTTT.

This clonotype was detected a few times. The chain employs TRBV2 and TRBJ2-7; D gene uncertain. V lost 2 bases and J lost 3, with 8 bases in between. Germline-derived CDR1 and CDR2 are SNHLY and FYNNEI. This CDR3 has 13 amino acids. The CDR3 protein is CASSEYVSYEQYF. In DNA form, the CDR3 reads TGTGCCAGCAGTGAATACGTCAGCTACGAGCAGTACTTC.

The sample holds a few counts of this clonotype. The rearrangement links TRBV15 to TRBJ2-1; TRBD1 is a possible D gene (6 bases). V was shortened by 9 bases and J by 7 bases, with 19 bases between the two germline ends. This CDR3 has 14 residues. CDR1 is LNHNV and CDR2 is YYDKDF in the germline V gene (reference sequence). In nucleotides, the CDR3 is TGTGCCACAGGGTGGGGGCTAGGGCGTAATGAGCAGTTCTTC. Protein: CATGWGLGRNEQFF. Together with reference TRBV15 and TRBJ2-1, the CDR3 gives the full variable domain: DAMVIQNPRYQVTQFGKPVTLSCSQTLNHNVMYWYQQKSSQAPKLLFHYYDKDFNNEADTPDNFQSRRPNTSFCFLDIRSPGLGDTAMYLCATGWGLGRNEQFFGPGTRLTVL.

The chain uses TRBV10-3 and TRBJ1-1; the D is unclear. V gave up 4 bases and J gave up 3 bases, with 9 bases separating them. Germline CDR1 ENHRY, CDR2 SYGVKD. The CDR3 loop spans 13 amino acids. DNA for the CDR3: TGTGCCATCAGTGTCCGGGCGGACACTGAAGCTTTCTTT. It translates to CAISVRADTEAFF.

The rearrangement uses TRBV4-3 and TRBJ2-3; 7 positions agree with TRBD2. The junction had 9 bases not matched to a gene; V was cut back by 4 bases and J by 5 bases. This CDR3 is 15 amino acids long. The germline V gene encodes CDR1 LGHNA and CDR2 YSLEER. Written as DNA, the CDR3 is TGCGCCAGCAGCCCAGGCGGCGCGGGGGTAGATACGCAGTATTTT. It encodes CASSPGGAGVDTQYF.

The sample holds many counts of this clonotype. The chain employs TRBV27 and TRBJ2-1, with TRBD2 identical over 11 bases. Germline V lookup: CDR1 MNHEY, CDR2 SMNVEV (reference sequence). The CDR3 covers 19 residues. The trim removed 6 bases at V and 0 bases at J, leaving 13 bases unmatched. The CDR3 region has the DNA TGTGCCAGCAGCCGACTAGCGGGATATAAATTCAGCTCCTACAATGAGCAGTTCTTC. Protein product: CASSRLAGYKFSSYNEQFF.

This clonotype has only a few counts. The J gene is TRBJ1-2, the V gene TRBV21-1; the table assigns TRBD1, which was not confirmed against the DNA. TRBV21-1 is recorded as a pseudogene. The CDR3 totals 15 residues. The CDR3 region has the DNA TGTGCCAGCAGCAAAGAAGGCAGGGGGCTACATGGCTACACCTTC. Translating it yields CASSKEGRGLHGYTF.

V gene TRBV5-1 combines with J gene TRBJ1-5; D unresolved. The CDR3 has 15 residues. The germline V gene encodes CDR1 SGHRS and CDR2 YFSETQ. V was clipped by 5 bases and J by 0 bases, with 12 bases between them. CDR3 nucleotide sequence: TGCGCCAGCAGTCGATTCGGCTATAGCAATCAGCCCCAGCATTTT. Protein sequence: CASSRFGYSNQPQHF.